What follows are 10 T cell receptor beta chains derived from one specimen sequenced in a study of T cells in Graves' hyperthyroidism and ophthalmopathy. Authors of the study amplified TCR beta CDR3 regions from RNA transcripts. In the first-round RT-PCR of the TCR CDR3, the HTBI primer set was used. TCRdb reprocessed the multiplex PCR reads with MiXCR, giving one entry per CDR3 protein. The data contain around 350,000 distinct CDR3 sequences, approximately 15% of them singletons. Source material: blood. Receptor source: a woman between 18 and 30 years old with Graves' hyperthyroidism that later progressed to Graves' ophthalmopathy.

Many counts were recorded for this clonotype. The chain joins TRBV3-1 to TRBJ2-7; 8 bases align to TRBD1. The germline CDR1 and CDR2 sequences are LGHDT and YNNKEL (reference sequence). This CDR3 region has 15 residues. V lost 6 bases and J lost 5; bases outside the gene matches: 12. CDR3 residues: CASRRSTGEAHEQYF. The CDR3 DNA is TGTGCCAGCAGAAGGTCGACAGGGGAGGCCCACGAGCAGTACTTC.

At least ten counts were recorded for this clonotype. CDR3 residues: CASSEGPGLPTYEQYF. Written as DNA, the CDR3 is TGTGCCAGCAGTGAAGGGCCGGGACTACCGACCTACGAGCAGTACTTC. This chain links TRBV2 with TRBJ2-7; 7 nucleotides agree with TRBD2. V was clipped by 1 base and J by 2 bases; unmatched bases: 8. The CDR3 totals 16 residues. CDR1 and CDR2 from the germline V gene are SNHLY and FYNNEI.

This clonotype was picked up a small number of times. This chain joins TRBV20-1 and TRBJ2-4; 7 bases are a match to TRBD1. The germline V gene has CDR1 DFQATT and CDR2 SNEGSKA (reference sequence). V dropped 0 bases and J dropped 6; count of bases not matched to a gene: 14. The CDR3 loop spans 17 amino acids. This CDR3 is CSARDGRDRAPGNIQYF. CDR3 sequence (DNA): TGCAGTGCTAGAGATGGAAGGGACAGAGCACCGGGAAACATTCAGTACTTC.

In this sample, this clonotype turned up many times. The V and J genes are TRBV12-3 or TRBV12-4 and TRBJ2-1; 8 nucleotides line up with TRBD2. The V and J ends lost 5 bases and 6 bases, in that order; junction bases with no gene match: 6. The CDR3 is made up of 14 amino acids. The CDR3 loop reads CASSPGLGPNEQFF. CDR3 nucleotides: TGTGCCAGCAGTCCGGGACTAGGACCCAATGAGCAGTTCTTC.

This clonotype was seen many times. This chain links TRBV10-3 with TRBJ2-7, with D maybe TRBD1 (7 bases). Trimming removed 4 bases at V and 5 bases at J, with 15 bases between. The CDR3 contains 14 residues. Germline V gene sequence: CDR1 ENHRY, CDR2 SYGVKD. The CDR3 bases are TGTGCCATCAGTGCAGGAGGGGGCGGGAACGAGCAGTACTTC. As protein: CAISAGGGGNEQYF.

The chain links TRBV2 to TRBJ1-1; no reliable D call. The CDR3 spans 14 residues. Germline V CDR1 and CDR2: SNHLY, FYNNEI. V dropped 6 bases and J dropped 6 bases, with 17 bases sitting between them. In nucleotides, the CDR3 is TGTGCCAGCAGCGTTTCCAGGACCTCTCCTGAAGCTTTCTTT. Its protein is CASSVSRTSPEAFF.

This clonotype occurred many times. The chain links TRBV27 to TRBJ2-5; 14 nucleotides agree with TRBD2. The CDR3 loop spans 15 amino acids. Germline V gene data show CDR1 as MNHEY and CDR2 as SMNVEV (reference sequence). The V and J ends lost 6 bases and 4 bases, in that order; junction bases with no gene match: 4. CDR3 region: CASSTGTSGRETQYF. The CDR3 DNA reads TGTGCCAGCAGCACCGGGACTAGCGGGAGAGAGACCCAGTACTTC.

This clonotype was seen ten or more times. The chain employs TRBV29-1 and TRBJ2-3; 11 nucleotides agree with TRBD1. V dropped 4 bases and J dropped 6; count of bases not matched to a gene: 6. Per the germline V gene, CDR1 is SQVTM and CDR2 is ANQGSEA. This CDR3 contains 14 residues. CDR3 sequence: CSVGDRGTGDTQYF. CDR3 DNA: TGCAGCGTTGGGGACAGGGGGACAGGTGATACGCAGTATTTT.

In its sample, this clonotype was seen many times. CDR3 residues: CASRGRASQPQHF. Written as DNA, the CDR3 is TGTGCCAGCAGGGGCAGGGCCAGTCAGCCCCAGCATTTT. The chain uses TRBV2 and TRBJ1-5, with D possibly being TRBD1 (5 bases). Per germline, CDR1 SNHLY and CDR2 FYNNEI. Trimming took 6 bases from V and 6 from J, leaving 12 bases between them. The CDR3 loop spans 13 amino acids.

Ten or more counts support this clonotype. The chain employs TRBV2 and TRBJ2-2, with D unresolved. V lost 4 bases and J lost 4, with 7 bases in between. Germline V CDR1 and CDR2: SNHLY, FYNNEI. The CDR3 has 13 residues. CDR3 loop: CASSGIGTGELFF. The CDR3 DNA is TGTGCCAGCAGTGGAATCGGCACCGGGGAGCTGTTTTTT.